Shown below are 27 T cell receptor beta chains from a single sample sequenced in a study of blood T cell repertoires in COVID-19. The method was immunoSEQ multiplex PCR; TCRdb's version includes in-frame clones alone and lacks a portion of them. The profile shows about 480,000 clones, around nine tenths of them singletons. Sample: PBMCs or T cells enriched from blood (not recorded which). The source of these receptors is a woman in her sixties who had recovered from COVID-19.

This chain uses TRBV6-5 with TRBJ2-6; TRBD1 might be the D (5 bases). Germline values: CDR1 MNHEY, CDR2 SVGAGI. The CDR3 spans 13 residues. Trimming cost V 6 bases and J 3 bases, with 6 bases left between them. The CDR3 sequence is CASRGLGANVLTF. CDR3 bases: TGTGCCAGCAGGGGGCTTGGGGCCAACGTCCTGACTTTC.

The chain recombines TRBV19 with TRBJ1-1; TRBD1 might be the D (5 bases). The germline V and J ends were trimmed by 6 bases and 1 base, with 12 bases remaining between them. The CDR3 spans 14 residues. CDR1 and CDR2 from the germline V gene are LNHDA and SQIVND (reference sequence). CDR3 coding DNA: TGTGCCAGTAGCCCGGGGAGGGGGAACACTGAAGCTTTCTTT. Encoded protein: CASSPGRGNTEAFF. Filled out from reference TRBV19 and TRBJ1-1, the complete variable domain reads DGGITQSPKYLFRKEGQNVTLSCEQNLNHDAMYWYRQDPGQGLRLIYYSQIVNDFQKGDIAEGYSVSREKKESFPLTVTSAQKNPTAFYLCASSPGRGNTEAFFGQGTRLTVV.

The chain carries TRBV6-5 and TRBJ1-6, with 7 bases aligning to TRBD1. Germline values: CDR1 MNHEY, CDR2 SVGAGI. The CDR3 sequence is 16 residues long. Germline trimming cut 4 bases from V and 4 bases from J; bases unmatched to any gene: 7. The CDR3 nucleotides are TGTGCCAGCAGTTGGGACAGTTCGGGATATAATTCACCCCTCCACTTT. Translation: CASSWDSSGYNSPLHF.

The chain employs TRBV5-6 and TRBJ1-2, with 7 bases aligning to TRBD1. The CDR3 has 14 amino acids. J gave up 5 bases and V 1 base, and 5 bases lay outside the gene matches. Per the germline V gene, CDR1 is SGHDT and CDR2 is YYEEEE. The CDR3 loop is CASSLRTGNYGYTF. CDR3 nucleotides: TGTGCCAGCAGCTTGCGGACAGGCAATTATGGCTACACCTTC. Variable domain in full (rest from reference TRBV5-6 and TRBJ1-2): DAGVTQSPTHLIKTRGQQVTLRCSPKSGHDTVSWYQQALGQGPQFIFQYYEEEERQRGNFPDRFSGHQFPNYSSELNVNALLLGDSALYLCASSLRTGNYGYTFGSGTRLTVV.

Only a few counts were recorded for this clone. The rearrangement uses TRBV3-1 (or the pseudogene TRBV3-2) and TRBJ1-6; D might be TRBD1 (6 bases). Germline assignment: CDR1 LGHDT and CDR2 YNNKEL (reference sequence). The CDR3 has 14 residues. Trimming took 4 bases from V and 7 from J, leaving 11 bases between them. CDR3 residues: CASSPLTGNSPLHF. CDR3 in DNA: TGTGCCAGCAGCCCGCTCACAGGGAATTCACCCCTCCACTTT.

The chain uses TRBV19 and TRBJ1-6, with D possibly matching TRBD1 (5 bases). V was cut by 1 base and J by 8 bases, with 12 bases left in between. From germline, CDR1 is LNHDA and CDR2 SQIVND (reference sequence). This CDR3 is 15 amino acids long. The CDR3 region is CASSIGPGLDSPLHF. CDR3 coding DNA: TGTGCCAGTAGTATAGGTCCAGGGCTGGATTCACCCCTCCACTTT.

The chain couples TRBV2 to TRBJ2-3; 8 bases are shared with TRBD2. CDR1 SNHLY and CDR2 FYNNEI come from the germline V gene. V lost 5 bases and J lost 7; bases outside the gene matches: 11. This CDR3 spans 15 amino acids. CDR3 in amino acids: CASSLGTRPTHTQYF. The CDR3 coding sequence is TGTGCCAGCAGTCTCGGGACTAGGCCCACCCATACGCAGTATTTT.

The CDR3 DNA reads TGTGCCAGTAGTACGGACAGGACGGGCACAGATACGCAGTATTTT. Protein product: CASSTDRTGTDTQYF. The chain joins TRBV19 to TRBJ2-3, with 7 nucleotides matching TRBD1. CDR3 length equals 15 residues. The J segment lost 1 base and the V segment lost 4 bases, leaving 5 bases of the junction unmatched. Germline loops: CDR1 LNHDA, CDR2 SQIVND (reference sequence).

The V and J genes are TRBV18 and TRBJ2-7, with D possibly being TRBD2 (5 bases). V lost 6 bases to trimming and J lost 1 base, with 13 bases between them. The CDR3 length is 14 residues. Germline V gene lookup returns CDR1 KGHSH and CDR2 LQKENI. The CDR3 bases are TGTGCCAGCTCCGGGCCCGGGGATTCCTACGAGCAGTACGTC. Its translation is CASSGPGDSYEQYV.

The chain employs TRBV28 and TRBJ1-6; D is undetermined. Germline-derived CDR1 and CDR2 are MDHEN and SYDVKM. CDR3 length: 17 amino acids. V lost 7 bases and J lost 9, with 25 bases in between. The CDR3 is CASNTLPRVGVSSPLHF. Here the CDR3 DNA reads TGTGCCAGCAACACCTTACCACGGGTTGGAGTGTCTTCACCCCTCCACTTT. The whole variable domain, remainder taken from reference TRBV28 and TRBJ1-6, is DVKVTQSSRYLVKRTGEKVFLECVQDMDHENMFWYRQDPGLGLRLIYFSYDVKMKEKGDIPEGYSVSREKKERFSLILESASTNQTSMYLCASNTLPRVGVSSPLHFGNGTRLTVT.

The V call is TRBV3-1 (or the pseudogene TRBV3-2), the J call TRBJ1-5, with D unclear. The CDR3 extends over 13 amino acids. V shed 3 bases and J shed 6 bases, with 9 bases lying between them. Germline-derived CDR1 and CDR2 are LGHDT and YNNKEL (reference sequence). Written as DNA, the CDR3 is TGTGCCAGCAGCCAGGGCACCGTTCAGCCCCAGCATTTT. Protein sequence: CASSQGTVQPQHF.

V is TRBV10-3 and J is TRBJ1-6; 9 nucleotides line up with TRBD1. Per germline, CDR1 ENHRY and CDR2 SYGVKD. The ends lost 1 base at V and 8 bases at J; junction bases unmatched: 9. This CDR3 has 17 residues. The CDR3 region has the DNA TGTGCCATCAGTGAGTGGGATCCGGGACAGGGAGATTCACCCCTCCACTTT. Its translation: CAISEWDPGQGDSPLHF.

There are a few counts of this clone. CDR3 sequence (DNA): TGTGCCAGCGCACGAGAGGCTTGGACAGGGGGTAAGACCGGGGAGCTGTTTTTT. Translating it yields CASAREAWTGGKTGELFF. The rearrangement links TRBV27 to TRBJ2-2, with TRBD1 identical over 10 bases. This CDR3 has 18 amino acids. The germline V gene has CDR1 MNHEY and CDR2 SMNVEV (reference sequence). V lost 8 bases and J lost 5; bases outside the gene matches: 17.

The CDR3 DNA sequence: TGTGCCAGCAGCCCATACGACTCCTCTGGAAACACCATATATTTT. This encodes CASSPYDSSGNTIYF. The rearrangement uses TRBV7-2 and TRBJ1-3; D is unresolved. The CDR3 runs to 15 residues. Germline-derived CDR1 and CDR2 are SGHTA and FQGNSA. Trimming left V 5 bases short and J 0 bases short, with 11 bases between.

In DNA form, the CDR3 reads TGCAGCGTTGAAGGTCGCCCCTCTCTAAACTATGGCTACACCTTC. Translated, it gives CSVEGRPSLNYGYTF. This chain links TRBV29-1 with TRBJ1-2, with unresolved D. The CDR3 has 15 amino acids. The V gene's germline CDR1 is SQVTM and CDR2 ANQGSEA. Trimming removed 1 base at V and 2 bases at J, with 14 bases between. The variable domain in full, completed from reference TRBV29-1 and TRBJ1-2, reads SAVISQKPSRDICQRGTSLTIQCQVDSQVTMMFWYRQQPGQSLTLIATANQGSEATYESGFVIDKFPISRPNLTFSTLTVSNMSPEDSSIYLCSVEGRPSLNYGYTFGSGTRLTVV.

The chain joins TRBV9 to TRBJ2-2, with D possibly TRBD2 on 5 matching bases. Germline CDR1 reads SGDLS; CDR2 reads YYNGEE. The CDR3 is made up of 15 amino acids. Trimming pared 4 bases from V and 0 bases from J, leaving 10 bases between. In nucleotides, the CDR3 is TGTGCCAGCAGCTCGCCGGGGACGAACACCGGGGAGCTGTTTTTT. Its protein is CASSSPGTNTGELFF.

The chain recombines TRBV18 with TRBJ1-4; 7 positions match TRBD1. This CDR3 spans 17 amino acids. Germline V gives CDR1 KGHSH, CDR2 LQKENI. With 6 bases clipped from V and 4 bases from J, the junction kept 14 bases outside the gene matches. The CDR3 region is CASSRGEGAPSNEKLFF. DNA of the CDR3: TGTGCCAGCTCCCGAGGAGAGGGGGCGCCGAGTAATGAAAAACTGTTTTTT.

This sequence joins TRBV13 and TRBJ2-1; TRBD2 matches at 9 bases. CDR1 and CDR2 (germline): PRHDT, FYEKMQ (reference sequence). With V trimmed by 3 bases and J by 8 bases, 14 bases remained unmatched. The CDR3 spans 17 residues. The CDR3 sequence: CASSFGQGLAGGYEQFF. DNA of the CDR3: TGTGCCAGCAGCTTTGGCCAGGGACTAGCTGGGGGGTATGAGCAGTTCTTC.

The chain uses TRBV7-9 and TRBJ2-7, with D possibly TRBD1 on 5 matching bases. Germline CDR1 and CDR2: SEHNR and FQNEAQ (reference sequence). V lost 3 bases and J 3 bases, leaving 15 bases between the germline ends. This CDR3 contains 15 residues. CDR3 loop: CASSLTVYLYYEQYV. DNA of the CDR3: TGTGCCAGCAGCTTGACAGTATACCTGTACTACGAGCAGTACGTC.

CDR3 region: CASSHFAGGRNEQFF. CDR3 nucleotide sequence: TGTGCCAGCAGCCATTTTGCGGGGGGGCGGAATGAGCAGTTCTTC. The V and J genes are TRBV3-1 (or the pseudogene TRBV3-2) and TRBJ2-1, with 9 bases fitting TRBD2. The J segment lost 7 bases and the V segment lost 3 bases, leaving 7 bases of the junction unmatched. The CDR3 spans 15 residues. Germline CDR1 is LGHDT and CDR2 is YNNKEL (reference sequence).

This chain joins TRBV10-3 and TRBJ1-1; TRBD1 might be the D (5 bases). Trimming pared 10 bases from V and 1 base from J, leaving 22 bases between. CDR3 length: 16 amino acids. The germline gives CDR1 ENHRY, CDR2 SYGVKD. The CDR3 protein is CATHPGTPRGNTEAFF. The CDR3 region has the DNA TGTGCCACGCACCCCGGGACTCCTAGAGGGAACACTGAAGCTTTCTTT.

This clone was observed a single time. V and J are TRBV6-6 and TRBJ1-3, with 7 bases lining up with TRBD1. Germline CDR1 and CDR2: MNHNY and SVGAGI (reference sequence). The length of the CDR3 is 15 residues. V gave up 6 bases and J gave up 0 bases; unmatched junction bases: 5. Written as DNA, the CDR3 is TGTGCCAGCAGGGCCAGACAGGGCTCTGGAAACACCATATATTTT. Its protein is CASRARQGSGNTIYF.

Only one count was recorded for this clone. This rearrangement joins TRBV5-1 to TRBJ1-3; D ambiguous. Trimming took 3 bases from V and 4 from J, leaving 8 bases between them. Germline V gene lookup returns CDR1 SGHRS and CDR2 YFSETQ. This CDR3 region has 13 residues. The CDR3 loop is CASSSVRGNTIYF. The CDR3 nucleotides read TGCGCCAGCAGCTCGGTCAGGGGAAACACCATATATTTT.

V is TRBV25-1 and J is TRBJ1-3; maybe TRBD1 (5 bases). Germline loops: CDR1 MGHDK, CDR2 SYGVNS. This CDR3 is built from 17 residues. V was pared by 1 base and J by 3 bases, with 16 bases between. CDR3 DNA sequence: TGTGCCAGCAGTGAATGGTTGGACCCCGGGGGTGGAAACACCATATATTTT. This gives the protein CASSEWLDPGGGNTIYF. Full variable domain (rest looked up from reference TRBV25-1 and TRBJ1-3): EADIYQTPRYLVIGTGKKITLECSQTMGHDKMYWYQQDPGMELHLIHYSYGVNSTEKGDLSSESTVSRIRTEHFPLTLESARPSHTSQYLCASSEWLDPGGGNTIYFGEGSWLTVV.

The chain carries TRBV18 and TRBJ1-1; unclear D gene. V was shortened by 3 bases and J by 5 bases, with 16 bases between the two germline ends. CDR3 size: 15 residues. The germline V gene encodes CDR1 KGHSH and CDR2 LQKENI. In DNA form, the CDR3 reads TGTGCCAGCTCACCCGGAGGGCTATTGGGGACTGAAGCTTTCTTT. Translation gives CASSPGGLLGTEAFF.

The V call is TRBV5-1, the J call TRBJ1-4; possible D gene TRBD1, 6 bases. In germline, CDR1 is SGHRS, CDR2 YFSETQ. The CDR3 covers 16 residues. V was clipped by 3 bases and J by 7 bases, with 19 bases between them. CDR3 region: CASSSQGGADGEKLFF. CDR3 coding DNA: TGCGCCAGCAGCTCGCAAGGGGGGGCGGATGGTGAAAAACTGTTTTTT.

The chain links TRBV5-6 to TRBJ1-1; D is ambiguous. From germline, CDR1 is SGHDT and CDR2 YYEEEE. This CDR3 comprises 13 residues. Trimming removed 4 bases at V and 6 bases at J, with 13 bases between. Here the CDR3 reads CASSAGSRAEAFF. CDR3 nucleotide sequence: TGTGCCAGCAGCGCCGGGAGCCGGGCTGAAGCTTTCTTT. The whole variable domain, filled in from reference TRBV5-6 and TRBJ1-1, reads DAGVTQSPTHLIKTRGQQVTLRCSPKSGHDTVSWYQQALGQGPQFIFQYYEEEERQRGNFPDRFSGHQFPNYSSELNVNALLLGDSALYLCASSAGSRAEAFFGQGTRLTVV.